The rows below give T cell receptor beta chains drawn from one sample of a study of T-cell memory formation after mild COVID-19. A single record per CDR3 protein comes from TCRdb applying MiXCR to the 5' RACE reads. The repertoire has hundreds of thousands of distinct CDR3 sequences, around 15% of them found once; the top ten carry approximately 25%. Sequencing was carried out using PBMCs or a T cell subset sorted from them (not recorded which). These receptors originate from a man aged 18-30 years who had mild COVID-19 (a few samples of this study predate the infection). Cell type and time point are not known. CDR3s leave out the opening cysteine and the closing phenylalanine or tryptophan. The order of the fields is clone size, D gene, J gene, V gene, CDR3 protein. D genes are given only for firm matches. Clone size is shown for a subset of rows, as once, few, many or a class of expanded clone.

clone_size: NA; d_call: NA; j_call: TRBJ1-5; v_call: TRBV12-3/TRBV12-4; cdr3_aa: ASSWNGHSNQPQH
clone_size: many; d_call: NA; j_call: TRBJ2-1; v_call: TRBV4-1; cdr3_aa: ASSQVEGNEQF
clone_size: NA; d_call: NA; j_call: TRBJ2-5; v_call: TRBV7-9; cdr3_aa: ASSSVVQGQETQY
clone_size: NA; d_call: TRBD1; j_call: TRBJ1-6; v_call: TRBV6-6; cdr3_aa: ASSYQTGQGNSPLH
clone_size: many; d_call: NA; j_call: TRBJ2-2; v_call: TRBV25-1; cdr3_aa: ASGREHTGELF
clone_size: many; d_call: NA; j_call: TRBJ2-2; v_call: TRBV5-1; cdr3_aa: ASSFSEADGELF
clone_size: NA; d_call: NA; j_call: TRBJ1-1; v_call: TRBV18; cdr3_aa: ASSPLAGMNTEAF
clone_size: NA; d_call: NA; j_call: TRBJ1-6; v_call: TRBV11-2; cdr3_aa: ASSLALFSPLH
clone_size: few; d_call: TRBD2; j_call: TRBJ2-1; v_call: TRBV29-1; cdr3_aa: SVASGNEQF
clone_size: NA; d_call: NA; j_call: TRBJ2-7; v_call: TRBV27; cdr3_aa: ASSLGHEQY
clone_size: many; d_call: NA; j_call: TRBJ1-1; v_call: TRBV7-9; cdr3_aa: ASSLGRSEAF
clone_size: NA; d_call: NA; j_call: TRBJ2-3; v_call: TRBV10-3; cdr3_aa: AISFVGEGTQY
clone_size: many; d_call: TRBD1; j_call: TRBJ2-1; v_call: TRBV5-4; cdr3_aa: ASSPPGQGAINEQF
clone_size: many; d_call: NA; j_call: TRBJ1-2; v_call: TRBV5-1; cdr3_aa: ASSQDKVGYT
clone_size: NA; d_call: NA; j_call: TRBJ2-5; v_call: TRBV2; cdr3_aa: AGAVGIGGGETQY
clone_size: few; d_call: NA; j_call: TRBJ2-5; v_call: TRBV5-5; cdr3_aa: ASSSRTVTLGTQY
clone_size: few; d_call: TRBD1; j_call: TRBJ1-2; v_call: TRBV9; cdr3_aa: ASSADRVGGYT
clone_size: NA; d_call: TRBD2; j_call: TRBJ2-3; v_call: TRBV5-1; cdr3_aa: ASNPGTSGLNTQY
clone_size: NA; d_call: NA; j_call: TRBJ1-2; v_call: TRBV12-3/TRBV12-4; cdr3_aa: ASSLARTATGYT
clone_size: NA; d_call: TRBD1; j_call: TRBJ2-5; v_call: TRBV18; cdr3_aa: ASSSGTGASETQY
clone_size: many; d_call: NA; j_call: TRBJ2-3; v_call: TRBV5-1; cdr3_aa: ASSLSADTQY
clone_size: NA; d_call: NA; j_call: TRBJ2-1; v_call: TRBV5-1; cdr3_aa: ASSLAFPGNEQF
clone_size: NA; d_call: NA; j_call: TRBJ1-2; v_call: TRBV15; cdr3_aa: ATSREGKWGYGYT
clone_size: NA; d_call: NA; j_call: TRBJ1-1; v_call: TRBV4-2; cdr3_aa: ASSQANRDGNTEAF